This TCR beta chain was documented in a study of T cells in Graves' hyperthyroidism and ophthalmopathy. Study results and caveats: Appearing also in blood were most of the thyroid clonotypes expanded above 0.001. The model made its ophthalmopathy prediction, and onset followed a median roughly six months later.

The source material, RNA transcripts, was used to amplify TCR beta CDR3 regions. First-round RT-PCR targeting the TCR CDR3 was performed with the HTBI primer set. One entry per CDR3 protein, called by TCRdb with MiXCR from the multiplex PCR reads. The sample holds 450,000 to 600,000 distinct CDR3 sequences; just under 20% are singletons and the top ten take roughly 50%. Ophthalmopathy patients had moderate-to-severe active disease, CAS ≥3, NOSPECS ≥4, and disease duration under 3 months. This clonotype has a handful of counts. What it recognizes is unknown. The sequence was obtained from a man aged 40-49 years with Graves' ophthalmopathy. The sample taken for sequencing was blood.

CDR3 DNA: TGTGCCAGCAGCAGGCGACGGGTCAATCAGCCCCAGCATTTT. As protein: CASSRRRVNQPQHF. The V and J genes are TRBV28 and TRBJ1-5; no firm D call. CDR3 length equals 14 residues. Germline CDR1 reads MDHEN; CDR2 reads SYDVKM. V dropped 6 bases and J dropped 3 bases, with 12 bases sitting between them.